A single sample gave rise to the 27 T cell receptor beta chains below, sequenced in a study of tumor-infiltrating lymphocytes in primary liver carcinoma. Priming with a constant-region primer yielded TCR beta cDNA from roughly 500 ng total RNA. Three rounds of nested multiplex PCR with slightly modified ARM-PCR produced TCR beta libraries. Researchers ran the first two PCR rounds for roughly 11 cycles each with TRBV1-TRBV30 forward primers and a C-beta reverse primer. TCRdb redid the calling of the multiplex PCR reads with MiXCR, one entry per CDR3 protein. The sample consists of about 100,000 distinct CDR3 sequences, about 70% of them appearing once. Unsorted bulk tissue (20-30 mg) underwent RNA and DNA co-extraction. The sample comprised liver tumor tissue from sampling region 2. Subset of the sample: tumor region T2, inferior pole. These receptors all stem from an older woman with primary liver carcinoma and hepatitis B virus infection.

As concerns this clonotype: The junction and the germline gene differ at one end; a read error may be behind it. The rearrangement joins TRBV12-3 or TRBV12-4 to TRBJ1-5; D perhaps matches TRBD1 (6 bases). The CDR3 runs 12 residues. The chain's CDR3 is CANSRTDQPQRF. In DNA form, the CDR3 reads TGTGCCAACAGTCGGACAGATCAGCCCCAGCGTTTT.

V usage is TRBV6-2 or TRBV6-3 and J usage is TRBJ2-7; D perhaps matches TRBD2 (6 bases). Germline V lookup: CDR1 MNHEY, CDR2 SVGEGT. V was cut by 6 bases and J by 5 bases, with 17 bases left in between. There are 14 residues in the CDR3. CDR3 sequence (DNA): TGTGCCAGCAGCCCGGGACTCACAACCCACGAGCAGTACTTC. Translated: CASSPGLTTHEQYF.

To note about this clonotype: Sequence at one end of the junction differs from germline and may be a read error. The CDR3 nucleotides read TGTGCCAGCAGCTCTCAGGGCGTGCAGCCCCGGCATTTT. It yields the protein CASSSQGVQPRHF. V gene TRBV5-5 combines with J gene TRBJ1-5, with D perhaps TRBD1 (5 bases). Germline loops: CDR1 SGHKS, CDR2 YYEKEE (reference sequence). This CDR3 has 13 residues.

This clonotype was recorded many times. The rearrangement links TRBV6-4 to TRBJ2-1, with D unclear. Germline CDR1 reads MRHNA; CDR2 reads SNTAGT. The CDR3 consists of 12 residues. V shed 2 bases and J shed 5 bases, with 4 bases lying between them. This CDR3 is CASSDDHNEQFF. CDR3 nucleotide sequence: TGTGCCAGCAGTGACGACCACAATGAGCAGTTCTTC.

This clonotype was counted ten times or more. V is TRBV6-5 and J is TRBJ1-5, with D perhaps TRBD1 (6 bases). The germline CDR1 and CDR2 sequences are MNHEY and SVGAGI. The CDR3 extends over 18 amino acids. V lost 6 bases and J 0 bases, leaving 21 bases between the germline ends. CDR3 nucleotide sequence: TGTGCCAGCAGCGCCTTGGGGGCAGGGGAATATAGCAATCAGCCCCAGCATTTT. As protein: CASSALGAGEYSNQPQHF.

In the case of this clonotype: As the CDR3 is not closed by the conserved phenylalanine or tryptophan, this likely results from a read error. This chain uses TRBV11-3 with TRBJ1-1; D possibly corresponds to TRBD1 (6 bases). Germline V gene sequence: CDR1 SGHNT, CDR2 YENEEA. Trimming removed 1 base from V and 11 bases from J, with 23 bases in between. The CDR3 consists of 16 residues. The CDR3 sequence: CASSLAPSYAQGGAFS. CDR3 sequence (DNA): TGTGCCAGCAGCTTAGCCCCCAGTTACGCTCAAGGGGGGGCTTTCTCT.

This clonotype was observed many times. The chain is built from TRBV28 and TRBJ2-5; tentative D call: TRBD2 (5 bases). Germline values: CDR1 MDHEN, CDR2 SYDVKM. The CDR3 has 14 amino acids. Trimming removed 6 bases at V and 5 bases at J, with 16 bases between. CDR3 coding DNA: TGTGCCAGCAGCCGCGACTATCCTTCGGAGACCCAGTACTTC. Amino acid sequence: CASSRDYPSETQYF.

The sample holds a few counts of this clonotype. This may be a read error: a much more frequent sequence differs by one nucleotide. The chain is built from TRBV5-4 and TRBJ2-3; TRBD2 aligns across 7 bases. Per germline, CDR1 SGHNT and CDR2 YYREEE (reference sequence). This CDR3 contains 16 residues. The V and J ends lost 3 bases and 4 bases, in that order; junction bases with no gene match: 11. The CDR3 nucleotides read TGTGCCAGCAGCTCCGGCACTAGCGAGAGTGCAGATACGCAGTATTTT. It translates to CASSSGTSESADTQYF.

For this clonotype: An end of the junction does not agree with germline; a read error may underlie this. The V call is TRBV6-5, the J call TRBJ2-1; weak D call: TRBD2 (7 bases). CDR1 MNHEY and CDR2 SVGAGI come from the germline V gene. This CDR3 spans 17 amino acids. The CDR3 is CASRVWGGRRGRDEEFF. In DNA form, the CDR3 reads TGTGCCAGCAGAGTCTGGGGGGGCAGAAGAGGTAGGGATGAGGAGTTTTTC.

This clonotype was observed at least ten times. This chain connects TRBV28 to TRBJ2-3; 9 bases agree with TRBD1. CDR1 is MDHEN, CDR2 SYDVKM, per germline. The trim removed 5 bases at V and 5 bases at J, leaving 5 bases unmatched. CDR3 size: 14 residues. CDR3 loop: CASSRDRARDTQYF. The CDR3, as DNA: TGTGCCAGCAGTAGGGACAGGGCCAGAGATACGCAGTATTTT.

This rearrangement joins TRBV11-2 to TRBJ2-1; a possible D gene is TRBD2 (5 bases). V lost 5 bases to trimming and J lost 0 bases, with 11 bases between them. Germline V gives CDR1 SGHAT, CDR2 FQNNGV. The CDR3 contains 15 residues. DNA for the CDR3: TGTGCCAGCAGCATCGGGATTGACTCCTACAATGAGCAGTTCTTC. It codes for CASSIGIDSYNEQFF.

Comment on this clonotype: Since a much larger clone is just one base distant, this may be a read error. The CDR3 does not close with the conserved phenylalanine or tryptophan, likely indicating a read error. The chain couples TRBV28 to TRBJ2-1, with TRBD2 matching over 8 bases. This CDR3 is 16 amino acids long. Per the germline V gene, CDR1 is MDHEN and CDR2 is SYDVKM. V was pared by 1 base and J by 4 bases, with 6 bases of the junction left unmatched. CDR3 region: CASSLSASGLYNEQFL. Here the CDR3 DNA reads TGTGCCAGCAGTTTATCGGCTAGCGGGCTTTACAATGAGCAGTTCCTC.

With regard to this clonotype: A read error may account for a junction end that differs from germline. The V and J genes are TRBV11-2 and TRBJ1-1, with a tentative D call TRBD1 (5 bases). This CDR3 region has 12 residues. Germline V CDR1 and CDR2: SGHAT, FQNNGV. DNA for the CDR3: TGTGCCTGCAGCTCTAAACAGGCTGAAGCTCTCTTC. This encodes CACSSKQAEALF.

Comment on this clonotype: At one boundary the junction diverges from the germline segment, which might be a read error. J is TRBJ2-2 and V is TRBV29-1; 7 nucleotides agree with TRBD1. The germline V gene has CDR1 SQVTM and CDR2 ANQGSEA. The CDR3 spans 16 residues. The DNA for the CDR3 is TGCAGTGTTGCTAACAGACAGGGCATGGGAACCGGGGAGCTGTTTTTT. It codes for CSVANRQGMGTGELFF.

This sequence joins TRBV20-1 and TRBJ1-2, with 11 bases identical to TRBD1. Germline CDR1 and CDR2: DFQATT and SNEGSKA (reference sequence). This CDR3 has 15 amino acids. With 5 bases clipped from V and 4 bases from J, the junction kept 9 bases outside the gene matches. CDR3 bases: TGCAGTGCTGTCAACCGGGACAGGGGGGTCTATGGCTACACCTTC. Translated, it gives CSAVNRDRGVYGYTF.

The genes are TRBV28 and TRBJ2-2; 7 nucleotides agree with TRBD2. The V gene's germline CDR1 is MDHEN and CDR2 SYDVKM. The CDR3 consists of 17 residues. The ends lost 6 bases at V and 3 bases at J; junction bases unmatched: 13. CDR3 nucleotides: TGTGCCAGCAGACCCCTAGCGGTAGGGCCATACACCGGGGAGCTGTTTTTT. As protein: CASRPLAVGPYTGELFF.

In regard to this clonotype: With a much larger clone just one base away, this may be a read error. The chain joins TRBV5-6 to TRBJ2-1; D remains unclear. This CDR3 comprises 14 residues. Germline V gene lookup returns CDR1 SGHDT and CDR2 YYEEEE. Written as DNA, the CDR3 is TGTGCCAGCAGCTTGGGGCGGCACTACAATGAGCAGTCCTTC. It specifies CASSLGRHYNEQSF.

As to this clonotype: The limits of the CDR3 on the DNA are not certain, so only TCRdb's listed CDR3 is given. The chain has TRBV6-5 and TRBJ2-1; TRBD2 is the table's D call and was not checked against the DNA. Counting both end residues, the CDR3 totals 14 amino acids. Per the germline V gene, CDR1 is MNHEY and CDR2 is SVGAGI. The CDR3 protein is CASSWGSGSNEQSF.

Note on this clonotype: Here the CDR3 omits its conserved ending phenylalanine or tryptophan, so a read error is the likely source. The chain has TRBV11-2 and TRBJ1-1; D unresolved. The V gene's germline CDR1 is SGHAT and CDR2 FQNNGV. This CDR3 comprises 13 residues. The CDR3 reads CASSLEWSTVAFL. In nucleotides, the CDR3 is TGTGCCAGCAGCTTAGAATGGAGCACTGTAGCTTTCTTA.

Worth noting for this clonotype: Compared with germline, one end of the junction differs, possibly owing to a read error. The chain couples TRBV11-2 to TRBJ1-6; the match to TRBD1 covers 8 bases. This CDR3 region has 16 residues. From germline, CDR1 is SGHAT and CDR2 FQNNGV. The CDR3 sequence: CAGSQATGQANSPPHF. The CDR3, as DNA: TGTGCCGGCAGCCAAGCTACGGGACAGGCTAATTCACCCCCCCACTTT.

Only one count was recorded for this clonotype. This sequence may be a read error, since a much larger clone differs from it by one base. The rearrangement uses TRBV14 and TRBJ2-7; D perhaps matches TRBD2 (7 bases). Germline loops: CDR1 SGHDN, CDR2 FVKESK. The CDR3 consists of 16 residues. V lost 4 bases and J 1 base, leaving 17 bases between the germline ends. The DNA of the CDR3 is TGTGCCAGCAGCCTCACGAGCGGGACAATTTCCTACGAGCAGTACTTC. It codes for CASSLTSGTISYEQYF.

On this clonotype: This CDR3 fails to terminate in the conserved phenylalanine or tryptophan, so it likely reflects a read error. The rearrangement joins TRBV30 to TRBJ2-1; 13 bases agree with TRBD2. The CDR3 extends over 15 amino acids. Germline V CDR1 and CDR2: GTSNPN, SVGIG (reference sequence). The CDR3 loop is CAWGTSGNPYNEQFI. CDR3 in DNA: TGCGCCTGGGGGACTAGCGGGAACCCCTACAATGAACAGTTCATC.

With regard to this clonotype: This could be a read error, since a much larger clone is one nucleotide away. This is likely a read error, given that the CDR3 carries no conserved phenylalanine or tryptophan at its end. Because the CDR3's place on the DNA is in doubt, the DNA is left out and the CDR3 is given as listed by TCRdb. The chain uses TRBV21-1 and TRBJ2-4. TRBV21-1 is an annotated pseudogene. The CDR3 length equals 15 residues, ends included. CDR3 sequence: CASSKPVLAKNIQYL.

The CDR3 sequence is CAGGQRSNQPQHF. Written as DNA, the CDR3 is TGTGCTGGGGGACAGCGTAGCAATCAGCCCCAGCATTTT. The rearrangement links TRBV6-1 to TRBJ1-5, with TRBD1 identical over 7 bases. The CDR3 is made up of 13 amino acids. The germline V gene encodes CDR1 MNHNS and CDR2 SASEGT.

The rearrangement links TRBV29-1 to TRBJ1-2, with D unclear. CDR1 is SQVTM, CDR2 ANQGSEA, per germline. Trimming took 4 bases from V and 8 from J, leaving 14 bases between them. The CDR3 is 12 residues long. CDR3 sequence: CSVVGNHNGYTF. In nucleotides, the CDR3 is TGCAGCGTTGTGGGGAATCACAACGGCTACACCTTC.

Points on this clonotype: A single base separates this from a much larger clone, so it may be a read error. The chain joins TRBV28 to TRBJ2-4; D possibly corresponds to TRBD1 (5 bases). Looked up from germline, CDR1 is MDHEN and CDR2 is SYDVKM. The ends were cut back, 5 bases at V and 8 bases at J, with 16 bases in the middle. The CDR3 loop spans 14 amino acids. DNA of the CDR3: TGTGCCAGCAGTGCCCCAGGGTTTACTGACATTCAGTACTTC. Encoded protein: CASSAPGFTDIQYF.

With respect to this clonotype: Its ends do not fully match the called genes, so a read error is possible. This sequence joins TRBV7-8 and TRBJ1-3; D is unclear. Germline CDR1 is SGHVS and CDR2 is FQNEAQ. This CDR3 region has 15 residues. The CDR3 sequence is CVCSPGLSSGNTIYF. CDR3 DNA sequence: TGTGTCTGCAGCCCTGGATTAAGCTCTGGAAACACAATATATTTT.